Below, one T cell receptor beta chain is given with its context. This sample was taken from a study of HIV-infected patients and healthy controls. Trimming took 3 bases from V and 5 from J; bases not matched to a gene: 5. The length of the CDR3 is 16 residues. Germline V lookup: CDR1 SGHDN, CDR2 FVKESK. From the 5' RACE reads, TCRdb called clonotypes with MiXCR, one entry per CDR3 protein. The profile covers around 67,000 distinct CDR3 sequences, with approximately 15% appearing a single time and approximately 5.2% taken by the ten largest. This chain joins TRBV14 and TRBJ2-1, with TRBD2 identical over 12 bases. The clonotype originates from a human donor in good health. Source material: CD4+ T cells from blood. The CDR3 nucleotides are TGTGCCAGCAGCCACACTCTAGCGGGGGGGAACAATGAGCAGTTCTTC. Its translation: CASSHTLAGGNNEQFF.